This T cell receptor (beta chain) emerged from a study of regulatory T cells in long-lasting Graves disease. V was trimmed by 0 bases and J by 9 bases, leaving 13 bases between them. The CDR3 has 14 residues. CDR1 SGHRS and CDR2 YFSETQ come from the germline V gene. Indicated time point: newly diagnosed GD, antithyroid drugs for less than 3 months. The TCR library was made from RNA extracted from PBMCs. iRepertoire HTBI primers and Arm-PCR of CDR3 regions built TCR beta libraries. One entry per CDR3 protein, called by TCRdb with MiXCR from the multiplex PCR reads. The profile shows about 620,000 distinct CDR3 sequences, around 17% of them singletons. The same sample was also used in a study of T cells in Graves' hyperthyroidism and ophthalmopathy.

This specimen was peripheral blood mononuclear cells (PBMCs), taken at new diagnosis, from a patient treated with antithyroid drugs. The rearrangement joins TRBV5-1 to TRBJ2-1; TRBD1 is a possible D gene (5 bases). The TCR originated in a woman in her twenties or thirties with Graves disease. CDR3 bases: TGCGCCAGCAGCTTGGGACAGACCTACGGTGAGCAGTTCTTC. Protein product: CASSLGQTYGEQFF.